This T cell receptor (beta chain) was recorded in a study of glioma-infiltrating T cells. Regarding the study as a whole: CDR3 overlap between tissue and blood was very small.

Comment on this clonotype: As yet, its antigen is unknown.

The V end lost 0 bases, the J end lost 10 bases, and 19 bases lay between the germline ends. CDR3 length equals 15 residues. Germline loops: CDR1 MNHNY, CDR2 SVGAGI (reference sequence). TCR alpha and beta CDR3 regions were amplified from RNA using iRepertoire nested multiplex PCR. For one-step reverse transcription and amplification, about 85-400 ng of tissue mRNA or PBMC total RNA was used. From the multiplex PCR reads, TCRdb called clonotypes with MiXCR, one entry per CDR3 protein. The sample carries around 150,000 distinct CDR3 sequences, about two fifths recorded once. Sequencing was performed on glioma tissue, nonneoplastic brain tissue, or PBMCs (not recorded which). This chain joins TRBV6-6 and TRBJ2-7, with D tentatively TRBD1 (6 bases). The sequence derives from a human donor with low-grade glioma or glioblastoma, undergoing nonglioma brain surgery, or in good health (not recorded which). CDR3 bases: TGTGCCAGCAGTTACTCACGGGACACCAGTACCAGACAGTACTTC. Protein: CASSYSRDTSTRQYF.